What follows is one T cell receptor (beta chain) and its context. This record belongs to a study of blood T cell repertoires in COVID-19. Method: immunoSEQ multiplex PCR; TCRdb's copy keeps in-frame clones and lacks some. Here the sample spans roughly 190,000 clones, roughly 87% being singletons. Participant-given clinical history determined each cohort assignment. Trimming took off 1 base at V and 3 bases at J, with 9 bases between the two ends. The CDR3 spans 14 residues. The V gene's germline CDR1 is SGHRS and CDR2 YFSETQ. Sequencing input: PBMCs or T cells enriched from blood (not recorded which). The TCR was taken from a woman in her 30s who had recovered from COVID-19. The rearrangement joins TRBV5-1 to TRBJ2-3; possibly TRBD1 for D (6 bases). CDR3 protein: CASSLMGTTDTQYF. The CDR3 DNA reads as TGCGCCAGCAGCTTGATGGGGACAACAGATACGCAGTATTTT.